The table lists the clone carrying this T cell receptor (beta chain) with many counts. What it binds is unknown. This entry belongs to a study of CD8 T cells in ankylosing spondylitis. Study findings and constraints: Before this, some motif variants had been reported in reactive arthritis synovial fluid and blood. The authors found the disease-linked clones to be CD8+ and relatively rare in peripheral blood. Seemingly distinctive of ankylosing spondylitis blood was a TCR beta motif formed by eight highly homologous variants.

Each CDR3 protein is one row after TCRdb ran MiXCR on the 5' RACE reads. The sample has more than 500,000 distinct CDR3 sequences, roughly 5.3% seen once. Trimming cost V 2 bases and J 5 bases; bases outside gene matches: 6. CDR1 is MNHEY and CDR2 is SVGAGI in the germline V gene. The CDR3 spans 16 residues. What was sequenced was blood, either unsorted or a sorted T cell fraction (not recorded which). This clonotype was obtained from a male donor with ankylosing spondylitis. The chain employs TRBV6-5 and TRBJ2-3; 11 bases line up with TRBD2. CDR3 residues: CASSYNIAGGLDTQYF. The CDR3 DNA sequence: TGTGCCAGCAGTTACAATATAGCGGGGGGGCTAGATACGCAGTATTTT.